The following is a TCR beta chain sequence with its context. The protocol was immunoSEQ multiplex PCR, while the TCRdb copy is restricted to in-frame clones and leaves out a portion. This sample has over 60,000 clones, with 91% found just once. This sample was taken from a study of T cell changes during pregnancy in multiple sclerosis. The CDR3 is made up of 16 amino acids. V was clipped by 0 bases and J by 5 bases, with 17 bases between them. The V gene's germline CDR1 is MNHEY and CDR2 SVGAGI. The gene calls are TRBV6-5 and TRBJ2-7; D is perhaps TRBD1 (6 bases). The sequence came from a female donor in good health, enrolled as a control in a pregnancy study. The sample in question was peripheral blood, obtained in the third trimester of pregnancy. CDR3 residues: CASSYSSGRGLNEQYF. The CDR3 DNA reads TGTGCCAGCAGTTACTCGAGCGGCAGGGGTCTGAACGAGCAGTACTTC.